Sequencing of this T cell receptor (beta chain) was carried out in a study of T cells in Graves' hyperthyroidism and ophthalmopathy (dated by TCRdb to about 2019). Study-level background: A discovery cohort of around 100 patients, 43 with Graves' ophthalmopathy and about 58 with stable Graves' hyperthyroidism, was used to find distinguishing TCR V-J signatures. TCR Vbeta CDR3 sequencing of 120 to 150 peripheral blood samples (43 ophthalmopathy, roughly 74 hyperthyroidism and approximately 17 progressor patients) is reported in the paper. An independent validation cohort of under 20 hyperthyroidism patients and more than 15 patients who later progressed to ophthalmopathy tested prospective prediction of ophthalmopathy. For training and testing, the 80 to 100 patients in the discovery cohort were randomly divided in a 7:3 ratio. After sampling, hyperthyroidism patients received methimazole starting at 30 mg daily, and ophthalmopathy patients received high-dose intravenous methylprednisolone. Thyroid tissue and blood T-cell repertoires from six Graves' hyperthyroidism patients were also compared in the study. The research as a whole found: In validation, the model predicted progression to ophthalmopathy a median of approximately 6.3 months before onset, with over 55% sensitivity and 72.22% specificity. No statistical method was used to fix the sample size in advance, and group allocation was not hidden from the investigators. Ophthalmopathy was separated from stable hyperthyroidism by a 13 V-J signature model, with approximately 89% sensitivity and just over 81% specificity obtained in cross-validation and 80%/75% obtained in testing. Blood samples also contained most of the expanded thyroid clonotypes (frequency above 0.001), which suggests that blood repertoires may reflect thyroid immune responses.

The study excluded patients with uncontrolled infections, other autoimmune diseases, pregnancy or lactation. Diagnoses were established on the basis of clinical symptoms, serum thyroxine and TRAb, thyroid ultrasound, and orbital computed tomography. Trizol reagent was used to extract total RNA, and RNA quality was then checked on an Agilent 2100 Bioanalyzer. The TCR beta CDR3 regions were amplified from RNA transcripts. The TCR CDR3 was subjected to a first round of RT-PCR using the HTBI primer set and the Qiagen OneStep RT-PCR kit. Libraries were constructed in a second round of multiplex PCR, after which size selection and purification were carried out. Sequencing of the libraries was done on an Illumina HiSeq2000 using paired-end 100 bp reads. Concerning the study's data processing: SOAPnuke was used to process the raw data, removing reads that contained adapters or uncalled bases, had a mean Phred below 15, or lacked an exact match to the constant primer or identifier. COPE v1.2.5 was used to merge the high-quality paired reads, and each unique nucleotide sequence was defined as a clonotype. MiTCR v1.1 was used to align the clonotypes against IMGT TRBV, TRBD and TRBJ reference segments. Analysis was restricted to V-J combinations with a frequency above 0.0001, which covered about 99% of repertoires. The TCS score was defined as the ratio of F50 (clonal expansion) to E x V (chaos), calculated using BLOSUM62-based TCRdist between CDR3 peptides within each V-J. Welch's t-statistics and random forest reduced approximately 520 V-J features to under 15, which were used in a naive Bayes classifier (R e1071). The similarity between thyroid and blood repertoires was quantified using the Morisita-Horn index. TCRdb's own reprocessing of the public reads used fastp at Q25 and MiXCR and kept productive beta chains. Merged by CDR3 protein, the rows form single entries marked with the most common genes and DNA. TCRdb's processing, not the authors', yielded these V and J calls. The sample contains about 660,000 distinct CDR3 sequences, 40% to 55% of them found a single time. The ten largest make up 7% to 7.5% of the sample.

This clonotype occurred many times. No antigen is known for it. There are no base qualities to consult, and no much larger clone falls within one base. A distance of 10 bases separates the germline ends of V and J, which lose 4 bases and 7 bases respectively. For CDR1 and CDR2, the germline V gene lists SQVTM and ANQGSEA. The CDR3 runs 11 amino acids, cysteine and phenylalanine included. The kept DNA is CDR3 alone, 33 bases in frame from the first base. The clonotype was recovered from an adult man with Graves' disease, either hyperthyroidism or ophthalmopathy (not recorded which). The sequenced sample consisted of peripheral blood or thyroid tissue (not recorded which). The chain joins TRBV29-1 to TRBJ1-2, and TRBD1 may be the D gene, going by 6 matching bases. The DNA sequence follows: TGCAGCGTTGCTACAGGGTTTGGCTACACCTTC. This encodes CSVATGFGYTF.